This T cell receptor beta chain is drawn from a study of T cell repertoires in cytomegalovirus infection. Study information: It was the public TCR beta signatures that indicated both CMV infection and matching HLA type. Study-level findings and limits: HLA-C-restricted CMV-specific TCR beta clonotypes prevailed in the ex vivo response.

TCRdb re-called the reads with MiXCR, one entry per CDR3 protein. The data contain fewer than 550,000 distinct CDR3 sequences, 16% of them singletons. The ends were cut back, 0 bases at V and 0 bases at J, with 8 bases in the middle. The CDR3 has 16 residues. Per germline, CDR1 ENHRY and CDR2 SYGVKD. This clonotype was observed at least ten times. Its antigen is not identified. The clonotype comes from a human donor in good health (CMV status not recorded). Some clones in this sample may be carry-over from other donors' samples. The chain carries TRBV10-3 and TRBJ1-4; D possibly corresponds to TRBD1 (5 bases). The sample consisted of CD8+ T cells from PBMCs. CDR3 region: CAISESKQATNEKLFF. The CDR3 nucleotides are TGTGCCATCAGTGAGTCAAAACAGGCAACTAATGAAAAACTGTTTTTT.